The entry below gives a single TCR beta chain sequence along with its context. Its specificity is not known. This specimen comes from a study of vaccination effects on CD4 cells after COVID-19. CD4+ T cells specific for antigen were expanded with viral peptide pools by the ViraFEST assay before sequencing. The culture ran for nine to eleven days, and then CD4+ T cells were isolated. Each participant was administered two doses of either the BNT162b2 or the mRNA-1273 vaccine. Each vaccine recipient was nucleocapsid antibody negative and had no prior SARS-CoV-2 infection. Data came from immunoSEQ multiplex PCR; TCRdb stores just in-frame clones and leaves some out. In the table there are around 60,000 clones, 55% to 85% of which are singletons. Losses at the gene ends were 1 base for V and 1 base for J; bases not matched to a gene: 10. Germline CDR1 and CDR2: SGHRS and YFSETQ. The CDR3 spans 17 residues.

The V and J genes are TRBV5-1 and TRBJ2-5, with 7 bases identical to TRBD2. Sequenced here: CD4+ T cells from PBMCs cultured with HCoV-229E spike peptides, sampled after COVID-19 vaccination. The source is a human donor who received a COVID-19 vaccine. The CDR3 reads CASSLSAGSSGQETQYF. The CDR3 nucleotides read TGCGCCAGCAGCTTGAGTGCGGGCTCTAGCGGCCAAGAGACCCAGTACTTC.